The rows below give T cell receptor beta chains drawn from one sample of a study of T cell repertoires in ileal Crohn's disease. Sequencing used immunoSEQ multiplex PCR; TCRdb keeps in-frame clones, though not all of them. The repertoire holds some 16,000 clones, around 70% seen once, with 4% to 4.5% in the top ten. The sample consisted of ileal tissue. The receptors were gathered from an adult with Crohn's disease. Each CDR3 is given with its conserved first and last residue. Each record gives: D gene, J gene, V gene, clone size, CDR3 protein, CDR3 DNA. D genes are given only for firm matches. Only part of the rows carry a size: once, few, many, or a class if the clone is expanded.

- | TRBJ2-3 | TRBV7-9 | - | CASSFLRGVTDTQYF | TGTGCCAGCAGCTTCCTTCGGGGAGTCACAGATACGCAGTATTTT
TRBD2 | TRBJ2-3 | TRBV2 | - | CASRELAGGGTDTQYF | TGTGCCAGCAGGGAACTAGCGGGGGGAGGCACAGATACGCAGTATTTT
- | TRBJ1-2 | TRBV5-1 | - | CASSLAWPTRGYTF | TGCGCCAGCAGCTTGGCCTGGCCTACCAGGGGCTACACCTTC
- | TRBJ1-2 | TRBV10-3 | - | CAISAGKNGYTF | TGTGCCATCAGTGCAGGGAAGAATGGCTACACCTTC
- | TRBJ1-2 | TRBV9 | - | CASSAGSYGYTF | TGTGCCAGCAGCGCCGGGTCCTATGGCTACACCTTC
- | TRBJ2-7 | TRBV18 | - | CASSPIPGYEQYF | TGTGCCAGCTCACCGATTCCAGGCTACGAGCAGTACTTC
TRBD1 | TRBJ1-3 | TRBV4-3 | - | CASSQERQGAGNTIYF | TGCGCCAGCAGCCAAGAGAGACAGGGGGCCGGAAACACCATATATTTT
- | TRBJ1-5 | TRBV5-1 | - | CASSLAGSQNQPQHF | TGCGCCAGCAGCTTGGCCGGGTCTCAGAATCAGCCCCAGCATTTT
TRBD2 | TRBJ2-7 | TRBV9 | once | CASSVGLAGFYEQYF | TGTGCCAGCAGCGTCGGACTAGCGGGATTTTACGAGCAGTACTTC
- | TRBJ1-2 | TRBV20-1 | few | CSARDGYGYTF | TGCAGTGCTAGAGACGGCTATGGCTACACCTTC
- | TRBJ2-3 | TRBV19 | few | CASSIDSNTDTQYF | TGTGCCAGTAGTATCGACAGTAACACAGATACGCAGTATTTT
TRBD2 | TRBJ2-1 | TRBV18 | - | CASSPRLAGDREQFF | TGTGCCAGCTCACCCCGACTAGCGGGGGATCGTGAGCAGTTCTTC
TRBD2 | TRBJ2-7 | TRBV2 | - | CASSEALAGIYEQYF | TGTGCCAGCAGTGAAGCACTAGCGGGGATTTACGAGCAGTACTTC
TRBD1 | TRBJ2-7 | TRBV30 | - | CAWSLGQGYYEQYF | TGTGCCTGGAGTCTTGGACAGGGATACTACGAGCAGTACTTC
TRBD1 | TRBJ1-4 | TRBV6-5 | once | CASRPTGDNEKLFF | TGTGCCAGCAGGCCGACAGGGGATAATGAAAAACTGTTTTTT
- | TRBJ2-2 | TRBV5-1 | - | CASSFFLDTGELFF | TGCGCCAGCAGCTTTTTCCTAGACACCGGGGAGCTGTTTTTT
- | TRBJ2-7 | TRBV9 | - | CASSQGGGNRLTYEQYF | TGTGCCAGCAGCCAGGGAGGTGGGAACAGGTTAACCTACGAGCAGTACTTC
- | TRBJ1-1 | TRBV15 | - | CATSRGEGNTEAFF | TGTGCCACCAGCAGAGGGGAGGGCAACACTGAAGCTTTCTTT
- | TRBJ2-3 | TRBV12-2 | - | CASRLETPGLAGDTQYF | TGTGCAAGTCGCTTAGAAACACCGGGACTAGCAGGAGATACGCAGTATTTT
- | TRBJ1-2 | TRBV9 | - | CASSAEGTWYGYTF | TGTGCCAGCAGCGCAGAGGGGACTTGGTATGGCTACACCTTC
TRBD2 | TRBJ2-7 | TRBV6-1 | few | CASSEGLAGGFYEQYF | TGTGCCAGCAGTGAGGGACTAGCGGGAGGATTCTACGAGCAGTACTTC
TRBD2 | TRBJ2-5 | TRBV2 | - | CASRGAGLAQETQYF | TGTGCCAGCAGGGGGGCGGGACTAGCCCAAGAGACCCAGTACTTC
TRBD1 | TRBJ2-2 | TRBV29-1 | - | CSVEGQGRTGELFF | TGCAGCGTCGAAGGACAGGGTAGGACCGGGGAGCTGTTTTTT
TRBD2 | TRBJ2-1 | TRBV5-1 | - | CASTTGTSGNNEQFF | TGCGCCAGCACCACCGGGACTAGCGGGAATAATGAGCAGTTCTTC
- | TRBJ2-3 | TRBV5-4 | - | CASSQQITGTDTQYF | TGTGCCAGCAGTCAACAAATTACAGGGACAGATACGCAGTATTTT
- | TRBJ1-5 | TRBV19 | - | CASSIVLRVIGNQPQHF | TGTGCCAGTAGTATAGTATTGAGGGTCATCGGCAATCAGCCCCAGCATTTT
- | TRBJ2-2 | TRBV5-1 | - | CASSSGEGAGELFF | TGCGCCAGCTCCTCCGGGGAGGGGGCCGGGGAGCTGTTTTTT
- | TRBJ2-5 | TRBV7-9 | few | CASSYALTQETQYF | TGTGCCAGCAGTTATGCCCTAACGCAAGAGACCCAGTACTTC
- | TRBJ1-5 | TRBV30 | - | CAWSLRGASNQPQHF | TGTGCCTGGAGTTTGCGGGGGGCGAGCAATCAGCCCCAGCATTTT
TRBD1 | TRBJ1-2 | TRBV6-5 | once | CASSQGQGDGYTF | TGTGCCAGCAGTCAGGGACAGGGGGATGGCTACACCTTC
TRBD2 | TRBJ2-2 | TRBV5-6 | few | CASSRGTSVLYGELFF | TGTGCCAGCAGCCGCGGGACTAGCGTCTTATACGGGGAGCTGTTTTTT